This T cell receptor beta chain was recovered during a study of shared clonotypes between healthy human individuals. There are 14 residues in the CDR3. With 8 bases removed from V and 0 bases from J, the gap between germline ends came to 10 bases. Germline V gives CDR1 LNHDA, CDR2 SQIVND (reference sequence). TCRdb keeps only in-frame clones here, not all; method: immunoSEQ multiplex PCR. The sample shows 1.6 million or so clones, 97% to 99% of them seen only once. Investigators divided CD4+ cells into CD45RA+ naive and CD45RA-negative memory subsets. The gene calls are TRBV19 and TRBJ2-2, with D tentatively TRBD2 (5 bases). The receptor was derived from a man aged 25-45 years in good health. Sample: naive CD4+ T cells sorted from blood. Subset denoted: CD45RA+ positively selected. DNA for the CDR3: TGTGCCAGTCAGAGCGGTCCGAACACCGGGGAGCTGTTTTTT. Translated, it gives CASQSGPNTGELFF.